This TCR beta chain was captured by sequencing in a study of blood T cell repertoires in COVID-19. In the study overall: The United States, Italy and Spain provided the acute and convalescent COVID-19 samples.

The J segment lost 2 bases and the V segment lost 8 bases, leaving 5 bases of the junction unmatched. The CDR3 extends over 13 amino acids. The germline CDR1 and CDR2 sequences are SNHLY and FYNNEI. Only in-frame clones appear in the TCRdb table, and some are missing; sequencing was by immunoSEQ multiplex PCR. The sample lists 250,000 to 350,000 clones, around 89% seen once, with around 13% in the top ten. This clone has just one count. The source material was peripheral blood. The clonotype comes from a woman in her fifties or sixties with acute or convalescent COVID-19. The chain has TRBV2 and TRBJ2-7; 8 bases line up with TRBD1. CDR3 nucleotides: TGTGCCAGCGGGGACAGGTTACCCTACGAGCAGTACTTC. The encoded protein is CASGDRLPYEQYF.